The 18 T cell receptor beta chains below all came from one sample that was sequenced in a study of cytomegalovirus exposure and HLA in healthy donors. The data were produced by immunoSEQ multiplex PCR, yet TCRdb's version contains in-frame clones alone and is incomplete. This sample carries tens of thousands of clones, over 80% of them seen once, and the ten largest clones take under 3.5%. Source material: PBMCs. Receptors were obtained from a man aged 25 to 40 in good health and CMV-seronegative.

The chain carries TRBV5-4 and TRBJ2-7, with 8 bases that match TRBD2. V shed 4 bases, J shed 3 bases, and the junction held 6 bases outside the gene matches. This CDR3 region has 14 residues. Germline CDR1 reads SGHNT; CDR2 reads YYREEE (reference sequence). The CDR3 DNA sequence: TGTGCCAGCAGCCCGGGGGGGCCGGGCTACGAGCAGTACTTC. Amino acid sequence: CASSPGGPGYEQYF.

The genes are TRBV9 and TRBJ2-3; TRBD1 matches at 7 bases. The germline V gene has CDR1 SGDLS and CDR2 YYNGEE. V lost 4 bases, J lost 4 bases, and 12 bases stayed unmatched. The CDR3 totals 16 residues. The CDR3 reads CASSPPDRSIPDTQYF. The CDR3 bases are TGTGCCAGCAGCCCACCGGACAGGTCGATCCCAGATACGCAGTATTTT.

The V call is TRBV10-2, the J call TRBJ1-5; D uncertain. Trimming shortened V by 4 bases and J by 4 bases, and 8 bases separated the two germline ends. This CDR3 region has 13 residues. Per the germline V gene, CDR1 is WSHSY and CDR2 is SAAADI. In DNA form, the CDR3 reads TGCGCCAGCAGTGTAAGAACTAATCAGCCCCAGCATTTT. This sequence encodes CASSVRTNQPQHF.

The V call is TRBV5-1, the J call TRBJ2-1; D might be TRBD2 (5 bases). The CDR3 runs to 14 residues. V was trimmed by 0 bases and J by 7 bases, leaving 11 bases between them. CDR1 and CDR2 from the germline V gene are SGHRS and YFSETQ. The CDR3 spells CASSLVGTGNEQFF. DNA of the CDR3: TGCGCCAGCAGCTTGGTGGGAACGGGGAATGAGCAGTTCTTC.

The table lists this clone with a count of one. The CDR3 loop reads CASRPLRGSGQTGEQFF. The CDR3 nucleotides read TGTGCCAGCAGACCCCTACGAGGTAGCGGGCAGACAGGTGAGCAGTTCTTC. V usage is TRBV14 and J usage is TRBJ2-1, with TRBD2 as a possible D gene (7 bases). CDR1 is SGHDN and CDR2 is FVKESK in the germline V gene. CDR3 length: 17 amino acids. The ends were cut back, 6 bases at V and 9 bases at J, with 27 bases in the middle.

This CDR3 is CASSFYVLAGGSEQFF. CDR3 DNA: TGCGCCAGCAGCTTTTACGTACTAGCGGGGGGGAGTGAGCAGTTCTTC. The chain carries TRBV5-1 and TRBJ2-1, with 13 bases aligning to TRBD2. The V gene end was trimmed by 2 bases and the J gene end by 9 bases; junction bases not matched to a gene: 8. The CDR3 has 16 residues. Germline lookup yields CDR1 SGHRS and CDR2 YFSETQ. Drawing the rest from reference TRBV5-1 and TRBJ2-1, the complete variable domain is KAGVTQTPRYLIKTRGQQVTLSCSPISGHRSVSWYQQTPGQGLQFLFEYFSETQRNKGNFPGRFSGRQFSNSRSEMNVSTLELGDSALYLCASSFYVLAGGSEQFFGPGTRLTVL.

The chain has TRBV7-8 and TRBJ1-1; 7 bases align to TRBD1. J gave up 7 bases and V 4 bases, and 18 bases lay outside the gene matches. This CDR3 region has 17 residues. Germline V CDR1 and CDR2: SGHVS, FQNEAQ. CDR3 loop: CASSSGPYGTDYNEAFF. The CDR3 DNA reads TGTGCCAGCAGCTCGGGACCCTACGGGACAGATTATAATGAAGCTTTCTTT. The full variable domain, rest sourced from reference TRBV7-8 and TRBJ1-1, is GAGVSQSPRYKVAKRGQDVALRCDPISGHVSLFWYQQALGQGPEFLTYFQNEAQLDKSGLPSDRFFAERPEGSVSTLKIQRTQQEDSAVYLCASSSGPYGTDYNEAFFGQGTRLTVV.

The chain has TRBV7-3 and TRBJ2-7, with D maybe TRBD2 (5 bases). Per germline, CDR1 SGHTA and CDR2 FQGTGA. CDR3 length equals 14 residues. Trimming took 5 bases from V and 9 from J, leaving 20 bases between them. The CDR3 DNA sequence: TGTGCCAGCAGCCAAGCGCCCGGGGTGGTCGGGCAGTACTTC. Amino acid sequence: CASSQAPGVVGQYF.

The chain has TRBV7-3 and TRBJ2-3; 8 bases are a match to TRBD2. CDR3 length: 14 amino acids. The ends lost 3 bases at V and 3 bases at J; junction bases unmatched: 2. CDR1 is SGHTA, CDR2 FQGTGA, per germline. CDR3 nucleotide sequence: TGTGCCAGCAGCTTCCGGGGGGGGACAGATACGCAGTATTTT. The encoded protein is CASSFRGGTDTQYF.

The CDR3 coding sequence is TGTGCCACCAGCAGGACGGGGACTGGAAACACCATATATTTT. Its translation is CATSRTGTGNTIYF. The genes are TRBV15 and TRBJ1-3, with D uncertain. Germline loops: CDR1 LNHNV, CDR2 YYDKDF (reference sequence). The CDR3 sequence is 14 residues long. Trimming took 3 bases from V and 2 from J, leaving 8 bases between them.

This chain links TRBV19 with TRBJ2-7; 8 nucleotides agree with TRBD1. The CDR3 has 14 amino acids. With V trimmed by 8 bases and J by 3 bases, 9 bases remained unmatched. Germline assignment: CDR1 LNHDA and CDR2 SQIVND (reference sequence). CDR3 in amino acids: CASSSGTGFYEQYF. The CDR3 coding sequence is TGTGCCAGTTCCTCCGGGACAGGATTCTACGAGCAGTACTTC.

The V call is TRBV7-2, the J call TRBJ2-2, with 12 nucleotides matching TRBD2. This CDR3 is 18 amino acids long. V lost 6 bases and J lost 8; bases outside the gene matches: 16. The germline V gene encodes CDR1 SGHTA and CDR2 FQGNSA. The CDR3 reads CASSSSGRARELRGELFF. In DNA form, the CDR3 reads TGTGCCAGCAGTTCTAGCGGGAGGGCCAGGGAACTTAGGGGGGAGCTGTTTTTT.

The V call is TRBV15, the J call TRBJ1-1; D ambiguous. CDR3 length equals 14 residues. Germline assignment: CDR1 LNHNV and CDR2 YYDKDF (reference sequence). V was cut by 1 base and J by 1 base, with 7 bases left in between. In nucleotides, the CDR3 is TGTGCCACCAGCAGAGTTGCGGGGAACACTGAAGCTTTCTTT. It yields the protein CATSRVAGNTEAFF.

The V gene is TRBV7-9, the J gene TRBJ2-7, with TRBD1 matching over 9 bases. The CDR3 is 18 amino acids. Per germline, CDR1 SEHNR and CDR2 FQNEAQ (reference sequence). V gave up 5 bases and J gave up 3 bases; unmatched junction bases: 17. The CDR3 loop is CASSPPGTGLKLSYEQYV. The CDR3 coding sequence is TGTGCCAGCAGCCCCCCCGGGACAGGGCTTAAACTCAGCTACGAGCAGTACGTC.

The CDR3 DNA is TGTGCCAGCAGCCGGGGACAGGGGAATGGCTACACCTTC. Translating gives CASSRGQGNGYTF. This chain uses TRBV7-2 with TRBJ1-2; the match to TRBD1 covers 10 bases. Germline V gene data show CDR1 as SGHTA and CDR2 as FQGNSA. The CDR3 runs 13 residues. V was pared by 5 bases and J by 6 bases, with 3 bases of the junction left unmatched.

This clone has more than one count but fewer than ten. The V and J genes are TRBV2 and TRBJ2-7; maybe TRBD1 (5 bases). CDR1 and CDR2 from the germline V gene are SNHLY and FYNNEI. V was pared by 2 bases and J by 3 bases, with 11 bases between. The CDR3 has 14 residues. The CDR3 nucleotides are TGTGCCAGCAGTGAACAGGGCCAGGGCTACGAGCAGTACTTC. Amino acids: CASSEQGQGYEQYF.

The sample holds one count of this clone. The chain recombines TRBV6-5 with TRBJ2-2, with 10 nucleotides matching TRBD1. Germline CDR1 is MNHEY and CDR2 is SVGAGI. Unmatched junction bases numbered 8, after V lost 6 bases and J lost 7 bases. The CDR3 length is 15 residues. CDR3 amino acids: CASRIGTGAVGELFF. CDR3 in DNA: TGTGCCAGCAGGATAGGGACAGGGGCGGTCGGGGAGCTGTTTTTT.

V is TRBV19 and J is TRBJ2-3, with TRBD1 matching over 9 bases. Germline V gene lookup returns CDR1 LNHDA and CDR2 SQIVND (reference sequence). Germline trimming cut 5 bases from V and 1 base from J; bases unmatched to any gene: 4. This CDR3 spans 15 amino acids. CDR3 sequence reads: CASSPRDRGTDTQYF. DNA of the CDR3: TGTGCCAGTAGTCCCAGGGACAGGGGCACAGATACGCAGTATTTT.